Listed below are T cell receptor beta chains from one sample, sequenced in a study of human T cells and chemical hapten exposure. One entry per CDR3 protein results from TCRdb running MiXCR on the RACE reads. The repertoire holds more than 250,000 distinct CDR3 sequences, with over 7.5% as singletons. This sample comprised whole blood, obtained in connection with sensitization to the hapten diphenylcyclopropenone (DPC). These receptors all stem from a man younger than 30 with alopecia areata. Some clones in this sample may be carry-over from other donors' samples. The CDR3 runs from the conserved cysteine through the conserved F or W. A D gene is named only where the DNA matches it firmly. Expanded clones are given a class, and other clones once, few, many or no size at all.

V	size	J	D	CDR3	DNA
TRBV11-2	.	TRBJ1-4	.	CASSRGRTEKLFF	TGTGCCAGCAGCCGCGGTCGGACCGAAAAACTGTTTTTT
TRBV12-3/TRBV12-4	.	TRBJ2-3	.	CASSFSRSTDTQYF	TGTGCCAGCAGTTTTAGCCGTAGCACAGATACGCAGTATTTT
TRBV3-1	.	TRBJ1-1	.	CASSQDLQSEAFF	TGTGCCAGCAGCCAAGATTTGCAGAGTGAAGCTTTCTTT
TRBV7-6	many	TRBJ1-1	.	CASSQDKNTEAFF	TGTGCCAGCAGCCAGGACAAGAACACTGAAGCTTTCTTT
TRBV4-1	.	TRBJ1-6	TRBD1	CASSQDRGTEKASPLHF	TGCGCCAGCAGCCAAGATCGGGGGACAGAAAAGGCTTCACCCCTCCACTTT
TRBV20-1	few	TRBJ2-6	.	CSARDLGSPSGANVLTF	TGCAGTGCTAGAGATCTAGGATCACCGTCTGGGGCCAACGTCCTGACTTTC
TRBV6-2/TRBV6-3	many	TRBJ1-2	.	CASSPEGLYGYTF	TGTGCCAGCAGTCCCGAGGGGCTCTATGGCTACACCTTC
TRBV7-3	few	TRBJ1-1	.	CASSTDSGNTEAFF	TGTGCCAGCAGCACAGACAGCGGGAACACTGAAGCTTTCTTT
TRBV4-2	.	TRBJ2-6	.	CASSPSGPQSGANVLTF	TGTGCCAGCAGCCCCTCAGGGCCCCAGTCTGGGGCCAACGTCCTGACTTTC
TRBV6-5	.	TRBJ2-7	.	CASSYSIGQRSYEQYF	TGTGCCAGCAGTTACTCAATTGGACAGAGATCCTACGAGCAGTACTTC
TRBV29-1	few	TRBJ1-2	TRBD1	CSAASGGTGAHVLQGYTF	TGCAGCGCCGCTAGCGGGGGGACAGGGGCGCATGTACTCCAAGGCTACACCTTC
TRBV12-3/TRBV12-4	few	TRBJ2-1	TRBD2	CASNRPGLGYNEQFF	TGTGCCAGCAATAGACCGGGACTAGGCTACAATGAGCAGTTCTTC
TRBV4-1	few	TRBJ2-4	.	CASSLGESPSRVIQYF	TGCGCCAGCAGCCTCGGAGAGAGTCCGTCTCGTGTCATTCAGTACTTC
TRBV5-1	many	TRBJ1-1	.	CASSLFEESEAFF	TGCGCCAGCAGCTTATTCGAGGAGTCTGAAGCTTTCTTT
TRBV9	few	TRBJ2-7	TRBD1	CASSVGSGQGAYEQYF	TGTGCCAGCAGCGTAGGGTCGGGACAGGGAGCCTACGAGCAGTACTTC
TRBV20-1	few	TRBJ2-2	.	CSARGSLNTGELFF	TGCAGTGCTAGAGGAAGTCTGAACACCGGGGAGCTGTTTTTT
TRBV4-2	few	TRBJ1-2	.	CASSQAGNYGYTF	TGTGCCAGCAGCCAAGCTGGAAACTATGGCTACACCTTC
TRBV29-1	many	TRBJ2-5	TRBD1	CSVAGTGQGMVGETQYF	TGCAGCGTCGCGGGAACTGGACAGGGGATGGTAGGAGAGACCCAGTACTTC
TRBV11-2	.	TRBJ1-1	.	CASSDSLNTEAFF	TGTGCCAGCAGCGACAGCCTAAACACTGAAGCTTTCTTT
TRBV28	.	TRBJ2-3	TRBD1	CASSPTGGNTQYF	TGTGCCAGCAGCCCTACAGGGGGCAACACGCAGTATTTT
TRBV29-1	.	TRBJ2-3	.	CSVEDLIPSTQYF	TGCAGCGTTGAAGATCTAATTCCATCTACGCAGTATTTT
TRBV28	many	TRBJ1-6	.	CASSTYGDPSSYNSPLHF	TGTGCCAGCAGTACTTACGGGGACCCGAGCTCCTATAATTCACCCCTCCACTTT